Sequencing of this T cell receptor (beta chain) was carried out in a study of identical twins. Via MiXCR, TCRdb re-called the 5' RACE reads, giving one row per CDR3 protein. This table has 650,000 to 750,000 distinct CDR3 sequences, about 20% appearing once. CDR3 length equals 18 residues. The ends were cut back, 0 bases at V and 1 base at J, with 18 bases in the middle. CDR1 and CDR2 from the germline V gene are MNHEY and SVGAGI. The data were also submitted as part of a second study, on T cells expressing NK-cell markers. That report notes: Restriction of sorting to alpha-beta TCR T cells was accomplished in several experiments using an anti-gamma-delta TCR antibody. Where four donors were concerned, these clonotypes also led the CD3+CD56-NKG2C+ fraction.

Sequencing was done on a sample of PBMCs. The chain is built from TRBV6-5 and TRBJ2-5; D is unclear. The sequence came from a woman in her late teens or twenties in good health. CDR3 amino acids: CASSYSSPQSTPQETQYF. CDR3 nucleotides: TGTGCCAGCAGTTACTCGTCGCCGCAGAGTACCCCCCAAGAGACCCAGTACTTC.